The T cell receptor (beta chain) under discussion was sequenced for a study of Graves' ophthalmopathy and Graves' hyperthyroidism. RNA served as the template for amplifying TCR beta CDR3 regions. First-round RT-PCR relied on HTBI primers, and a second-round multiplex PCR came next. TCRdb itself ran the multiplex PCR reads through MiXCR, one entry per CDR3 protein. The sample contains about half a million distinct CDR3 sequences, approximately 14% of which appear only once. This clonotype was observed many times. The CDR3 totals 13 residues. V lost 6 bases and J lost 0, with 8 bases in between. Sequencing was carried out using blood. V and J are TRBV12-3 or TRBV12-4 and TRBJ1-1, with a weak D call TRBD1 (5 bases). This TCR was recovered from a woman in her thirties with Graves' ophthalmopathy. CDR3 DNA sequence: TGTGCCAGCAGCTGGGGCGTGAACACTGAAGCTTTCTTT. Amino acid sequence: CASSWGVNTEAFF.